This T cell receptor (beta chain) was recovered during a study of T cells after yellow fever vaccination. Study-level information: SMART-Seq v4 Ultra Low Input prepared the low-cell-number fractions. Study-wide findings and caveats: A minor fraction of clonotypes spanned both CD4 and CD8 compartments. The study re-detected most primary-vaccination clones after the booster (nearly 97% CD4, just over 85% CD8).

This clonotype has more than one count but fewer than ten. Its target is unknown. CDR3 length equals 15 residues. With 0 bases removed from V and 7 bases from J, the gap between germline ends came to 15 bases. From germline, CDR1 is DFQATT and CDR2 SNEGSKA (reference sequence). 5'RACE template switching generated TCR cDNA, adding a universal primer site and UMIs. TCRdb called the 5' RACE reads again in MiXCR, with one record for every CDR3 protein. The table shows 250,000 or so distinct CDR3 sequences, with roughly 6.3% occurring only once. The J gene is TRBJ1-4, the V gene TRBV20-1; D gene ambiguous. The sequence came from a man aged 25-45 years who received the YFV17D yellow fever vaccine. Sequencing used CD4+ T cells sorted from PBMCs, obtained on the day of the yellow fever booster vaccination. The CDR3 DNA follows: TGCAGTGCTAGAGACCTGCTCTCGATGGGTGAAAAACTGTTTTTT. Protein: CSARDLLSMGEKLFF.